This TCR beta chain was captured in a study of T cells in Graves' hyperthyroidism and ophthalmopathy. Background on the study: Peripheral blood was secured at the point of initial diagnosis, before any treatment.

At least ten counts were recorded for this clonotype. Its antigen is unknown. Orbital computed tomography, thyroid ultrasound, serum thyroxine and TRAb, and clinical symptoms together informed the diagnoses. Amplified TCR beta CDR3 regions derived from RNA transcripts. The HTBI primer set drove a first-round RT-PCR of the TCR CDR3. TCRdb analysed the multiplex PCR reads with MiXCR anew, one entry per CDR3 protein. The sample holds about 500,000 distinct CDR3 sequences; approximately 16% are singletons and the top ten take approximately 30%. Overall study results and limits: A median approximately 6.8 months before onset, the model predicted ophthalmopathy. Most clonotypes expanded in the thyroid (above 0.001) were also present in blood.

The CDR3 has 17 amino acids. Germline CDR1 is SGHRS and CDR2 is YFSETQ. V dropped 4 bases and J dropped 0; count of bases not matched to a gene: 9. The sequence came from a woman in her thirties with Graves' ophthalmopathy. Sequencing was done on a sample of blood. The V gene is TRBV5-1, the J gene TRBJ2-1, with TRBD2 matching over 8 bases. CDR3 sequence: CASSPGGGLNSYNEQFF. Here the CDR3 DNA reads TGCGCCAGCAGCCCGGGGGGGGGGCTGAACTCCTACAATGAGCAGTTCTTC.